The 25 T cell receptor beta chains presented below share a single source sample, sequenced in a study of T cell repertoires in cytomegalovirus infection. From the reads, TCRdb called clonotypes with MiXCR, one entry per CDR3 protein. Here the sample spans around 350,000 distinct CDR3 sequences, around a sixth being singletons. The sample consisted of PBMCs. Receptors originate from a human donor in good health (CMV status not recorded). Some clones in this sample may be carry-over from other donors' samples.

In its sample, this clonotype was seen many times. This chain's CDR3 is CASSLDGAGMNTEAFF. CDR3 nucleotide sequence: TGTGCCAGCAGCTTAGATGGGGCAGGAATGAACACTGAAGCTTTCTTT. The rearrangement uses TRBV7-6 and TRBJ1-1; D may be TRBD1 (5 bases). Germline V gene sequence: CDR1 SGHVS, CDR2 FNYEAQ. V was shortened by 1 base and J by 0 bases, with 12 bases between the two germline ends. This CDR3 has 16 amino acids. The full variable domain, completed using reference TRBV7-6 and TRBJ1-1, is GAGVSQSPRYKVTKRGQDVALRCDPISGHVSLYWYRQALGQGPEFLTYFNYEAQQDKSGLPNDRFSAERPEGSISTLTIQRTEQRDSAMYRCASSLDGAGMNTEAFFGQGTRLTVV.

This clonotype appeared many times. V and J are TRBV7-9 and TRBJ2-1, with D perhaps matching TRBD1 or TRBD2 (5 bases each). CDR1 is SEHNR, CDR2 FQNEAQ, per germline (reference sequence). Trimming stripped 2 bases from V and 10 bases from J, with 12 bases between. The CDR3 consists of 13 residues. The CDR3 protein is CASSLRGGPEQFF. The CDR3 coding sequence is TGTGCCAGCAGCTTACGGGGCGGCCCGGAGCAGTTCTTC.

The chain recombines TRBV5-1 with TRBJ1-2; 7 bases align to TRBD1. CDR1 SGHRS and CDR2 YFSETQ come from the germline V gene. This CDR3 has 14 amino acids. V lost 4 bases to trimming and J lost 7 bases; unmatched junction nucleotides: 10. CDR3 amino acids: CASSTGTAGGGYTF. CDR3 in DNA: TGCGCCAGCAGCACCGGGACAGCCGGAGGTGGCTACACCTTC.

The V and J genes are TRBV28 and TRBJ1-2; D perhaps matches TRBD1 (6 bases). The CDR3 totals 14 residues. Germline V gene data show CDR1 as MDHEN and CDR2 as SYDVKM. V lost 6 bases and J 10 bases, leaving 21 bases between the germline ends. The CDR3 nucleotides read TGTGCCAGCAGCTCGACAGGAAGCAAGACTTACTACACCTTC. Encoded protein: CASSSTGSKTYYTF.

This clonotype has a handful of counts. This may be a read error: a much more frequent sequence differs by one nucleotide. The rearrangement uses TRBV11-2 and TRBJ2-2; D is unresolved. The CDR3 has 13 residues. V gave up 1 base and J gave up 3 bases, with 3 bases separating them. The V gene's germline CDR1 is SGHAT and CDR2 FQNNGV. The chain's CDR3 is CASSLGDTGELFF. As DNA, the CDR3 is TGTGCCAGCAGCTTAGGGGACACCGGGGAGCTGTTTTTT.

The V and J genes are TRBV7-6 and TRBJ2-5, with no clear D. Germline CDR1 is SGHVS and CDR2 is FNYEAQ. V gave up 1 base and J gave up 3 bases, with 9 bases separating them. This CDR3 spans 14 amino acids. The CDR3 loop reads CASSLGVGEETQYF. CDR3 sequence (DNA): TGTGCCAGCAGCTTAGGGGTAGGAGAAGAGACCCAGTACTTC.

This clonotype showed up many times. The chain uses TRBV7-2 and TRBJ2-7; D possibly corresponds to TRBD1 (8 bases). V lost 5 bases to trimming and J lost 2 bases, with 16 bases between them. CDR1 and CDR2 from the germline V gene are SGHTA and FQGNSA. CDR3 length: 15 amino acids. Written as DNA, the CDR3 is TGTGCCAGCAGCGGAACAGGGGGGGCCCCCTACGAGCAGTACTTC. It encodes CASSGTGGAPYEQYF. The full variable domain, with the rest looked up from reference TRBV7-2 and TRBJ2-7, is GAGVSQSPSNKVTEKGKDVELRCDPISGHTALYWYRQSLGQGLEFLIYFQGNSAPDKSGLPSDRFSAERTGGSVSTLTIQRTQQEDSAVYLCASSGTGGAPYEQYFGPGTRLTVT.

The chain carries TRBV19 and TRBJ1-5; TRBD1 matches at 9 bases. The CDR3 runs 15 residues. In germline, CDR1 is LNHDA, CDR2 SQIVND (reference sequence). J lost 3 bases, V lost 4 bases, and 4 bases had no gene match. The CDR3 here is CASSRHRGPNQPQHF. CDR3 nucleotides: TGTGCCAGTAGTAGGCACAGGGGGCCCAATCAGCCCCAGCATTTT.

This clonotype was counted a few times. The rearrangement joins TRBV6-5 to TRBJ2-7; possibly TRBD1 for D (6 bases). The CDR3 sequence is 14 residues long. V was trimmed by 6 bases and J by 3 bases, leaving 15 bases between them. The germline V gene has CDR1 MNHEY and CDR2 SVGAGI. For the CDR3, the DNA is TGTGCCAGCAGCCGGCAGGGGAGTTACTACGAGCAGTACTTC. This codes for CASSRQGSYYEQYF.

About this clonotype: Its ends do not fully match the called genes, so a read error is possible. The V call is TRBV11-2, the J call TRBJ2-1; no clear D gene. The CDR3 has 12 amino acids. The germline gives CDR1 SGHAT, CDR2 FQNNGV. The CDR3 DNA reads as TGTGCCAGCAGCCGACCGGGCGATGAGCGGTTCTTC. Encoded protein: CASSRPGDERFF. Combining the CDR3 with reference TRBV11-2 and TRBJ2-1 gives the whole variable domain EAGVAQSPRYKIIEKRQSVAFWCNPISGHATLYWYQQILGQGPKLLIQFQNNGVVDDSQLPKDRFSAERLKGVDSTLKIQPAKLEDSAVYLCASSRPGDERFFGPGTRLTVL.

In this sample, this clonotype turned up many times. CDR3 nucleotides: TGCGGGGGACAGGTCCAAGAGACCCAGTACTTC. This encodes CGGQVQETQYF. This sequence joins TRBV20-1 and TRBJ2-5; 8 bases are a match to TRBD1. The CDR3 runs to 11 residues. Germline CDR1 and CDR2: DFQATT and SNEGSKA (reference sequence).

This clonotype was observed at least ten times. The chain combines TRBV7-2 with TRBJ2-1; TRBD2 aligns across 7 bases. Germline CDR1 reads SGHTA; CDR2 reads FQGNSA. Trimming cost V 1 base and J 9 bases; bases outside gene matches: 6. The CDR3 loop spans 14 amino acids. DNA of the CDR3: TGTGCCAGCAGCTTAGGAGGACTAGGGGTTGAGCAGTTCTTC. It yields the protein CASSLGGLGVEQFF.

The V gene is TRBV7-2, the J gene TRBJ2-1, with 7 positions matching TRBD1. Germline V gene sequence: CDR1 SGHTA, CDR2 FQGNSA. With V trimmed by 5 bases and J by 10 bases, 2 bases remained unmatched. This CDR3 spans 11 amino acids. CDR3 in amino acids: CASSPRGEQFF. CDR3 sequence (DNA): TGTGCCAGCAGCCCCAGGGGGGAGCAGTTCTTC.

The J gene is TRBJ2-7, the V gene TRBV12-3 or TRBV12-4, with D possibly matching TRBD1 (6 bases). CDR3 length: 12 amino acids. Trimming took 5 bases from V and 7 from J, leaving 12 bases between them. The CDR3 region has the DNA TGTGCCAGCAGTCCACAGGGCCAAGAGCAGTACTTC. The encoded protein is CASSPQGQEQYF.

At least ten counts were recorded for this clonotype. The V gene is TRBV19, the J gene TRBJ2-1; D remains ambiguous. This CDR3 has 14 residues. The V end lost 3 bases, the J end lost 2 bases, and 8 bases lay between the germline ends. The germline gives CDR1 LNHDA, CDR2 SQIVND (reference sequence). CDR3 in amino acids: CASSISSTYNEQFF. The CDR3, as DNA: TGTGCCAGTAGTATTTCGAGCACCTACAATGAGCAGTTCTTC. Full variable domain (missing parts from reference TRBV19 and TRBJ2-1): DGGITQSPKYLFRKEGQNVTLSCEQNLNHDAMYWYRQDPGQGLRLIYYSQIVNDFQKGDIAEGYSVSREKKESFPLTVTSAQKNPTAFYLCASSISSTYNEQFFGPGTRLTVL.

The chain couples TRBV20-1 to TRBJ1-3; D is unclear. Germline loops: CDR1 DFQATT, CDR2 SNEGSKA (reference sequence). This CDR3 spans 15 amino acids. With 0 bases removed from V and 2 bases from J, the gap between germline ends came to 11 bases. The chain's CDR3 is CSARDVEGTGNTIYF. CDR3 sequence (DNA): TGCAGTGCTAGAGATGTCGAAGGGACTGGAAACACCATATATTTT.

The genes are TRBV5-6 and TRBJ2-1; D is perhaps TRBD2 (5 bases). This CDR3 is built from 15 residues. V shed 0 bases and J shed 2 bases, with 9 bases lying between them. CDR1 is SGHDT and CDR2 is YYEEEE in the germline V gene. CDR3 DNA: TGTGCCAGCAGCTTGGAAATAGCGCCCTACAATGAGCAGTTCTTC. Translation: CASSLEIAPYNEQFF.

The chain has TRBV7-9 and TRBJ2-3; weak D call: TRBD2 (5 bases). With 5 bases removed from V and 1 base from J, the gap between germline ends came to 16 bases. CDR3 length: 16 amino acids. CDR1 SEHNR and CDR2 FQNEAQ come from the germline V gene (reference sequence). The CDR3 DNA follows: TGTGCCAGCAGCCCGTCCCGACTAAACCGCACAGATACGCAGTATTTT. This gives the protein CASSPSRLNRTDTQYF.

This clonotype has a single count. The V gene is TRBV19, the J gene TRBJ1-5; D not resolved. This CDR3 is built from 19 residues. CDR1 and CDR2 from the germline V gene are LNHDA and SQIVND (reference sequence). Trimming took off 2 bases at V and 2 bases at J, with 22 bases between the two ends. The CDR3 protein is CASSISPDRWGYGNQPQHF. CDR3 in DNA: TGTGCCAGTAGTATATCCCCCGACCGTTGGGGTTATGGCAATCAGCCCCAGCATTTT.

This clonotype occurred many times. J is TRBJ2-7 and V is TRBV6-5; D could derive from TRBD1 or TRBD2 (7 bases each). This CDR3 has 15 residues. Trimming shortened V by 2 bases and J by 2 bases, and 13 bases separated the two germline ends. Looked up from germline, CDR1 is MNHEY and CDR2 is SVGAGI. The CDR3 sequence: CASSYQGGGPYEQYF. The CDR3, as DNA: TGTGCCAGCAGTTACCAGGGGGGAGGGCCCTACGAGCAGTACTTC.

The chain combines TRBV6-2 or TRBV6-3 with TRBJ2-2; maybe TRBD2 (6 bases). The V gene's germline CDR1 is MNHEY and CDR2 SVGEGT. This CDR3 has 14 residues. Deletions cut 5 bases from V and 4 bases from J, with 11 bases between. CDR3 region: CASSRDSATGELFF. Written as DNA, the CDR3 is TGTGCCAGCAGTAGGGACTCAGCCACCGGGGAGCTGTTTTTT.

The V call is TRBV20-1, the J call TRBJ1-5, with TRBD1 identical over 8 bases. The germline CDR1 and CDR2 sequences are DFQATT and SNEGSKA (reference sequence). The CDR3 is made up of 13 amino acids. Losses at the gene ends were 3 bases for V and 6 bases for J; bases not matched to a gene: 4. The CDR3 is CSASQGASQPQHF. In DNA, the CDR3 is TGCAGTGCTAGTCAGGGGGCATCTCAGCCCCAGCATTTT.

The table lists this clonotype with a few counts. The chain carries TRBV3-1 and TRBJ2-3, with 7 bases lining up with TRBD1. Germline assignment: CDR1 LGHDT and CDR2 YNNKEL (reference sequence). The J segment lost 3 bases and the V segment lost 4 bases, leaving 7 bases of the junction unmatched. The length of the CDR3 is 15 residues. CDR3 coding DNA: TGTGCCAGCAGCCGACAAACAGGGGTTACAGATACGCAGTATTTT. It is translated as CASSRQTGVTDTQYF.

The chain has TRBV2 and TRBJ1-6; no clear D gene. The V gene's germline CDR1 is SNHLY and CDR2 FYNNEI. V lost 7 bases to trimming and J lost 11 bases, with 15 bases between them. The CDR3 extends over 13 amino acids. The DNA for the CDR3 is TGTGCCAGCAAGACGGAATCTAGGGCACCCCTCCACTTT. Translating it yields CASKTESRAPLHF.

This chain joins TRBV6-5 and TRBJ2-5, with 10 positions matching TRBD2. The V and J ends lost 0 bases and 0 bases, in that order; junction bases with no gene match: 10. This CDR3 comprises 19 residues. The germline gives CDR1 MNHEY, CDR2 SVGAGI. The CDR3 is CASSYSGARTSGDQETQYF. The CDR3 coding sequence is TGTGCCAGCAGTTACTCGGGAGCCCGCACTAGCGGGGACCAAGAGACCCAGTACTTC.